This TCR beta chain was sequenced during a study of blood T cell repertoires in COVID-19. The CDR3 totals 15 residues. With 2 bases clipped from V and 8 bases from J, the junction kept 9 bases outside the gene matches. Germline loops: CDR1 ENHRY, CDR2 SYGVKD. The protocol was immunoSEQ multiplex PCR, while the TCRdb copy is restricted to in-frame clones and leaves out a portion. Among about 160,000 clones listed, approximately 85% were seen once. The chain joins TRBV10-3 to TRBJ2-5, with 9 positions matching TRBD1. Material: peripheral blood. This TCR derives from a man aged 55 to 70 who had recovered from COVID-19. CDR3: CAISEGQGTFGTQYF. CDR3 sequence (DNA): TGTGCCATCAGTGAGGGACAGGGGACCTTCGGAACCCAGTACTTC.